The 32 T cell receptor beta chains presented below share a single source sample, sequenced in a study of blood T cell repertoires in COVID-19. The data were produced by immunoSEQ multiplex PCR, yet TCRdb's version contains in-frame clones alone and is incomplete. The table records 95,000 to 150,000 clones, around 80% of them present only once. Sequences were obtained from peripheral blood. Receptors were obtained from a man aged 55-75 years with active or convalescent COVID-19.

This chain's CDR3 is CASSLGGRDTYEQYF. The CDR3 DNA is TGTGCCAGCAGCTTGGGAGGGAGAGATACCTACGAGCAGTACTTC. The chain combines TRBV5-4 with TRBJ2-7; maybe TRBD2 (5 bases). Germline CDR1 and CDR2: SGHNT and YYREEE (reference sequence). The CDR3 loop spans 15 amino acids. V was clipped by 0 bases and J by 2 bases, with 12 bases between them.

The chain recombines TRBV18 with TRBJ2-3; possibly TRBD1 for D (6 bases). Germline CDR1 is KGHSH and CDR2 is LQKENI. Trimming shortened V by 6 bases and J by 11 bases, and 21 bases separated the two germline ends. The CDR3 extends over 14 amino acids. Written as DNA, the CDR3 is TGTGCCAGCTCCTCAGGGGTCATATGGGGTCGGCAGTATTTT. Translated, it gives CASSSGVIWGRQYF.

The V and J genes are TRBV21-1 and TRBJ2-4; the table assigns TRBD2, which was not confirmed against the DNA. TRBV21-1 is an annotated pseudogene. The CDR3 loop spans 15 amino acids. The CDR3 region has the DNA TGTGCCAGCAGCGTAGGTTACCAGCGGGAGAGCGACGGATACTTC. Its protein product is CASSVGYQRESDGYF.

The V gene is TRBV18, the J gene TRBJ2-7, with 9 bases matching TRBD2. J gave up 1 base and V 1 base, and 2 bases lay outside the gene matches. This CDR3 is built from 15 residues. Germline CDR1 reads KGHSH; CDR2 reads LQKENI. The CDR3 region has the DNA TGTGCCAGCTCACCACGGCTAGCGGGATCCTACGAGCAGTACTTC. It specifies CASSPRLAGSYEQYF.

CDR3: CASSSGQFDQPQHF. CDR3 nucleotide sequence: TGTGCCAGCAGTTCCGGACAGTTCGATCAGCCCCAGCATTTT. The chain combines TRBV28 with TRBJ1-5; D perhaps matches TRBD1 (6 bases). This CDR3 comprises 14 residues. CDR1 is MDHEN and CDR2 is SYDVKM in the germline V gene. V shed 4 bases and J shed 5 bases, with 12 bases lying between them.

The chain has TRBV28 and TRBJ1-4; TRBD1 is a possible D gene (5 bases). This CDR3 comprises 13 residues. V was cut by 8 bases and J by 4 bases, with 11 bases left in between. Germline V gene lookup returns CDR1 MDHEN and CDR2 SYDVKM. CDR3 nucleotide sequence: TGTGCCAGCGGACGGGGGAATAATGAAAAACTGTTTTTT. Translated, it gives CASGRGNNEKLFF. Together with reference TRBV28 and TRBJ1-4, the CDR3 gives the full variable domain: DVKVTQSSRYLVKRTGEKVFLECVQDMDHENMFWYRQDPGLGLRLIYFSYDVKMKEKGDIPEGYSVSREKKERFSLILESASTNQTSMYLCASGRGNNEKLFFGSGTQLSVL.

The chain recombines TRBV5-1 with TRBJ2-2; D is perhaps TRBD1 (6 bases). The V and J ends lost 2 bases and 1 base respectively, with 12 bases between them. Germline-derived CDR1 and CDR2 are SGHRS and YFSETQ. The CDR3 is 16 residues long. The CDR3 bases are TGCGCCAGCAGCTTAGTGGGGGCCATGAACACCGGGGAGCTGTTTTTT. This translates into CASSLVGAMNTGELFF.

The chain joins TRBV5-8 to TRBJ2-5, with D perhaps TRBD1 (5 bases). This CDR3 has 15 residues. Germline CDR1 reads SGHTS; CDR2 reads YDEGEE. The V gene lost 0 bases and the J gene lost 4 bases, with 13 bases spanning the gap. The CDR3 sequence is CASSLDQGWGETQYF. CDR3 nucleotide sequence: TGTGCCAGCAGCTTGGATCAGGGTTGGGGAGAGACCCAGTACTTC.

CDR3 in DNA: TGTGCCATCAGACAGACAGGGGCCGGACTAGGGAACACTGAAGCTTTCTTT. Its translation is CAIRQTGAGLGNTEAFF. The chain employs TRBV10-3 and TRBJ1-1, with TRBD1 identical over 8 bases. Losses at the gene ends were 6 bases for V and 1 base for J; bases not matched to a gene: 13. Germline loops: CDR1 ENHRY, CDR2 SYGVKD. This CDR3 is built from 17 residues.

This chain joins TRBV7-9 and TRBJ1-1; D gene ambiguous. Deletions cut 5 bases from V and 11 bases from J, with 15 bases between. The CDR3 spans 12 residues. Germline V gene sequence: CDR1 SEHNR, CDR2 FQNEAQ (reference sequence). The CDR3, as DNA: TGTGCCAGCAGCACTGGTCCAGGCTGGGCTTTCTTT. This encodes CASSTGPGWAFF.

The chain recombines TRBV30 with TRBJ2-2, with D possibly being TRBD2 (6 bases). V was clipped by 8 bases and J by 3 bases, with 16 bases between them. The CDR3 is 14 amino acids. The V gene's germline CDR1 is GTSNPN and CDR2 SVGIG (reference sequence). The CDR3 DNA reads TGTGCCGGGGCTGGGGGGTGGCACACCGGGGAGCTGTTTTTT. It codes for CAGAGGWHTGELFF.

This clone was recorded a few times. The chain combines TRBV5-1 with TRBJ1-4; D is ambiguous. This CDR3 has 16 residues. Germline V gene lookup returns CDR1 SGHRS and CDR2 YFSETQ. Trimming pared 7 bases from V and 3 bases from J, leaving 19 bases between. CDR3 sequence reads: CASPVLWAGPNEKLFF. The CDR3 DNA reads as TGCGCCAGCCCCGTCCTTTGGGCAGGCCCTAATGAAAAACTGTTTTTT. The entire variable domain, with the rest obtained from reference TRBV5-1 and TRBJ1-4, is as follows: KAGVTQTPRYLIKTRGQQVTLSCSPISGHRSVSWYQQTPGQGLQFLFEYFSETQRNKGNFPGRFSGRQFSNSRSEMNVSTLELGDSALYLCASPVLWAGPNEKLFFGSGTQLSVL.

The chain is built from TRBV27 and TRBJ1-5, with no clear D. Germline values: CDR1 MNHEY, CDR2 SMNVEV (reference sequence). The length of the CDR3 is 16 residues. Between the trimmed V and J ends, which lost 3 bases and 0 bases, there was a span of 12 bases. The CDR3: CASSLRSRGSNQPQHF. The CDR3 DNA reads TGTGCCAGCAGTTTGCGGTCCCGGGGTAGCAATCAGCCCCAGCATTTT.

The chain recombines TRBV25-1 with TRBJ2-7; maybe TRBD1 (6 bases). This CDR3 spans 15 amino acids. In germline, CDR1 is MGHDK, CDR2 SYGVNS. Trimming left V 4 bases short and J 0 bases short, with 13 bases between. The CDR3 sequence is CASSGGPGVSYEQYF. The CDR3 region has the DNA TGTGCCAGCAGTGGGGGGCCAGGGGTCTCCTACGAGCAGTACTTC.

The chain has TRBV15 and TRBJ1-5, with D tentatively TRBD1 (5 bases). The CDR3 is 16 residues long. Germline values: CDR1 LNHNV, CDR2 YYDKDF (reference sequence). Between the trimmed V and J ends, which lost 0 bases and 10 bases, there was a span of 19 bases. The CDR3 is CATSRDRGEGRGPQHF. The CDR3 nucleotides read TGTGCCACCAGCAGAGATCGAGGGGAGGGAAGGGGACCCCAGCATTTT.

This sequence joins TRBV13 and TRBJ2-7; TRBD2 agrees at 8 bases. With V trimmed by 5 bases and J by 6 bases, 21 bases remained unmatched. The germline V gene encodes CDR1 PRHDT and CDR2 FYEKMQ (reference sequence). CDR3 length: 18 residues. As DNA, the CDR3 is TGTGCCAGCAGCCCTTCGGGGTGGAGAGCGGGAGCGGGGAGCGAGCAGTACTTC. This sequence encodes CASSPSGWRAGAGSEQYF.

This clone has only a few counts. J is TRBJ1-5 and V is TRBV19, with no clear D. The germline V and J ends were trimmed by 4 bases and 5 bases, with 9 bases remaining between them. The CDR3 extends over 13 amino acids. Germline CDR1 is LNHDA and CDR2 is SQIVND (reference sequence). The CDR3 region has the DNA TGTGCCAGTAGTACTGGGAGCCATCAGCCCCAGCATTTT. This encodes CASSTGSHQPQHF.

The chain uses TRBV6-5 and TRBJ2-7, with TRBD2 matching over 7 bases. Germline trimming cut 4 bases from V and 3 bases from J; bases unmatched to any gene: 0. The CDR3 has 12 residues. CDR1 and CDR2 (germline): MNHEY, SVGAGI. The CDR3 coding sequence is TGTGCCAGCAGTTCGGGGGGCTACGAGCAGTACTTC. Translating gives CASSSGGYEQYF.

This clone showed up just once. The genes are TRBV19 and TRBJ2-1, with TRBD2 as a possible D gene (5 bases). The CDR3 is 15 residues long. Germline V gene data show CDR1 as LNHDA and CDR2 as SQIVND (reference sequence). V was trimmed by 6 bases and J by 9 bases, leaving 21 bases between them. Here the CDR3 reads CASSSRRTAGAEQFF. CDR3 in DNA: TGTGCCAGTAGCTCACGAAGGACCGCGGGTGCTGAGCAGTTCTTC. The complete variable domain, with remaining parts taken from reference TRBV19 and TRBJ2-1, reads DGGITQSPKYLFRKEGQNVTLSCEQNLNHDAMYWYRQDPGQGLRLIYYSQIVNDFQKGDIAEGYSVSREKKESFPLTVTSAQKNPTAFYLCASSSRRTAGAEQFFGPGTRLTVL.

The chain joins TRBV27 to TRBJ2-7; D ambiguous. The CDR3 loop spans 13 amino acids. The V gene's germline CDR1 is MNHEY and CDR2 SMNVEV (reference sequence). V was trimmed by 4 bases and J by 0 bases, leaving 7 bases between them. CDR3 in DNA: TGTGCCAGCAGTTCCAGATACTCCTACGAGCAGTACTTC. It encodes CASSSRYSYEQYF.

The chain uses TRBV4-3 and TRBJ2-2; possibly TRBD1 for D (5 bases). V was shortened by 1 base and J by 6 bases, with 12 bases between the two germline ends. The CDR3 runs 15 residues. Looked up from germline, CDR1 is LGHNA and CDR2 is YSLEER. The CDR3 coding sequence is TGCGCCAGCAGCCAAGGGGGCGATCGGTCCGGGGAGCTGTTTTTT. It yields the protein CASSQGGDRSGELFF.

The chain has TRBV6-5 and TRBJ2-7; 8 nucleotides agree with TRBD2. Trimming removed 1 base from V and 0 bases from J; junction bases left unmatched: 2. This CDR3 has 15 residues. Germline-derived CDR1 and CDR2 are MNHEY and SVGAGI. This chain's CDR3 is CASSYFAGGSYEQYF. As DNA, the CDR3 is TGTGCCAGCAGTTACTTCGCGGGAGGCTCCTACGAGCAGTACTTC.

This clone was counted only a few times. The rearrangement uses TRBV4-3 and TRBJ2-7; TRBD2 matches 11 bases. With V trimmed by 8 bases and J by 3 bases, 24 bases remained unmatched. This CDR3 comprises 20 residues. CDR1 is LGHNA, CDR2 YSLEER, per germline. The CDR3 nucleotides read TGCGCCAGCCCCAGGGGGGGGGTACTAGCGGGAGCGGGACCGATCTACGAGCAGTACTTC. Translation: CASPRGGVLAGAGPIYEQYF.

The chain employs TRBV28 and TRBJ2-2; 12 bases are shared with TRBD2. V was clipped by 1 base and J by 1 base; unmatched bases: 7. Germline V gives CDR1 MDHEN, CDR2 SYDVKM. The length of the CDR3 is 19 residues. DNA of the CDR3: TGTGCCAGCAGTTTATTCAGACTAGCGGGAGTAGAGAACACCGGGGAGCTGTTTTTT. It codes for CASSLFRLAGVENTGELFF.

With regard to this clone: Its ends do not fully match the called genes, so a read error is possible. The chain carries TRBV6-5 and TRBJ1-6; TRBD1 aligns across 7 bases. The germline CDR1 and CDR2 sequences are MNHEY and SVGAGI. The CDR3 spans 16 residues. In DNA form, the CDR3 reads TGTGCCAGCAGATACTACCGGGACAGAAATAATTCACCCCTCCACTTT. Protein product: CASRYYRDRNNSPLHF.

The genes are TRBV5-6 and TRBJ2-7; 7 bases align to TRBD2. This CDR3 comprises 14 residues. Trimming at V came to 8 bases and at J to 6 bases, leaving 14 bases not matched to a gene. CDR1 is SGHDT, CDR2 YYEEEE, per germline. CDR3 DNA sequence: TGTGCCAGTACCCGGGGCGGGAGTGCTCGCGAGCAGTACTTC. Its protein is CASTRGGSAREQYF.

CDR3: CASSTGTGIQPQHF. As DNA, the CDR3 is TGTGCCAGCAGTACCGGGACAGGGATTCAGCCCCAGCATTTT. The chain recombines TRBV7-9 with TRBJ1-5, with TRBD1 matching 9 bases. This CDR3 has 14 residues. Germline V gives CDR1 SEHNR, CDR2 FQNEAQ (reference sequence). V shed 6 bases and J 6 bases; nucleotides not matched to a gene: 6.

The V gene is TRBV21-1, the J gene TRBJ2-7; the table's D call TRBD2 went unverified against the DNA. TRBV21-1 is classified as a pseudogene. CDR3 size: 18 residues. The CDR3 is CASSPPAGVPRSSYEQYF. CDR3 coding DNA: TGTGCCAGCAGCCCACCGGCGGGGGTCCCTAGGAGCTCCTACGAGCAGTACTTC.

The CDR3 is CASSLEHSGNTIYF. The CDR3 DNA sequence: TGTGCCAGCAGCTTAGAGCACTCTGGAAACACCATATATTTT. The V and J genes are TRBV7-2 and TRBJ1-3; D call uncertain. Trimming took off 1 base at V and 0 bases at J, with 4 bases between the two ends. This CDR3 has 14 amino acids. CDR1 and CDR2 from the germline V gene are SGHTA and FQGNSA.

The CDR3 DNA is TGCGCCAGCAGCTTGACTAGCGGGGGATACAATGAGCAGTTCTTC. Residues: CASSLTSGGYNEQFF. The chain employs TRBV5-1 and TRBJ2-1, with 11 nucleotides matching TRBD2. Germline loops: CDR1 SGHRS, CDR2 YFSETQ. V shed 1 base and J 4 bases; nucleotides not matched to a gene: 1. The CDR3 has 15 amino acids. Looking up the rest from reference TRBV5-1 and TRBJ2-1 gives the full variable domain: KAGVTQTPRYLIKTRGQQVTLSCSPISGHRSVSWYQQTPGQGLQFLFEYFSETQRNKGNFPGRFSGRQFSNSRSEMNVSTLELGDSALYLCASSLTSGGYNEQFFGPGTRLTVL.

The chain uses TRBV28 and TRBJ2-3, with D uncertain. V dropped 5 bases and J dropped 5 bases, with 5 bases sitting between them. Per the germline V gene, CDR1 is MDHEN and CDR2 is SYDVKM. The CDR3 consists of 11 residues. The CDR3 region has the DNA TGTGCCAGCAGTGTCCGAGATACGCAGTATTTT. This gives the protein CASSVRDTQYF.

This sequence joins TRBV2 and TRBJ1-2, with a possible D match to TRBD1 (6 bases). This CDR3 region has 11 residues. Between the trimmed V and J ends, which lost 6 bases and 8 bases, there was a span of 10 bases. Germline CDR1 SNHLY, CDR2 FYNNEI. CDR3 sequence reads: CASSPGDGYTF. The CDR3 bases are TGTGCCAGCAGCCCAGGGGACGGCTACACCTTC.